This entry lists 5 T cell receptor beta chains sequenced from one sample in a study of Ad26.COV2.S vaccination and SARS-CoV-2 variants. Sequencing used immunoSEQ multiplex PCR; TCRdb keeps in-frame clones, though not all of them. The repertoire includes about 680,000 clones, roughly 90% of them detected once, and about 1.5% sits in the top ten. Documented treatment: some 20 received Ad26.COV2.S at low or high dose, single or two shots; 5 received placebo; per-sample allocation not given. Samples were taken on day 63 after the first vaccine or placebo injection. The sample in question was peripheral blood, obtained in a trial of Ad26.COV2.S vaccine versus placebo. These receptors came from a person aged 18-65 years who received the Ad26.COV2.S COVID-19 vaccine or a placebo.

This rearrangement joins TRBV21-1 to TRBJ2-3; the D call TRBD2 from the table was never checked on the DNA. TRBV21-1 is classified as a pseudogene. This CDR3 is 16 amino acids long. The CDR3 nucleotides read TGTGCCAGCAGCAAATTAATCACTAGCGGCACAGATACGCAGTATTTT. Its protein is CASSKLITSGTDTQYF.

The DNA of the CDR3 is TGTGCCAGCAGGACTAGCACAGATACGCAGTATTTT. It encodes CASRTSTDTQYF. V is TRBV6-5 and J is TRBJ2-3; no definite D call. V gave up 6 bases and J gave up 0 bases, with 4 bases separating them. Germline V gives CDR1 MNHEY, CDR2 SVGAGI. The CDR3 extends over 12 amino acids.

This clone was picked up a small number of times. The CDR3 here is CASSFRRAGEGGELFF. CDR3 DNA: TGTGCCAGCAGCTTCCGGAGAGCGGGGGAGGGCGGGGAGCTGTTTTTT. The chain is built from TRBV7-2 and TRBJ2-2; 8 nucleotides agree with TRBD2. The CDR3 spans 16 residues. Unmatched junction bases numbered 10, after V lost 3 bases and J lost 7 bases. Looked up from germline, CDR1 is SGHTA and CDR2 is FQGNSA.

This sequence joins TRBV6-6 and TRBJ2-1; no definite D call. CDR3 length equals 12 residues. V lost 5 bases and J lost 5, with 7 bases in between. Looked up from germline, CDR1 is MNHNY and CDR2 is SVGAGI (reference sequence). The CDR3 nucleotides are TGTGCCAGCAGTCCCCGTGACAATGAGCAGTTCTTC. Amino acid sequence: CASSPRDNEQFF.

The V gene is TRBV25-1, the J gene TRBJ1-6; the D gene is possibly TRBD1 (5 bases). Between the trimmed V and J ends, which lost 5 bases and 14 bases, there was a span of 16 bases. The CDR3 is 13 residues long. Germline V gene lookup returns CDR1 MGHDK and CDR2 SYGVNS. The CDR3 protein is CASSLGGSKALHF. In DNA, the CDR3 is TGTGCCAGCAGTCTCGGGGGTTCAAAGGCCCTCCACTTT.